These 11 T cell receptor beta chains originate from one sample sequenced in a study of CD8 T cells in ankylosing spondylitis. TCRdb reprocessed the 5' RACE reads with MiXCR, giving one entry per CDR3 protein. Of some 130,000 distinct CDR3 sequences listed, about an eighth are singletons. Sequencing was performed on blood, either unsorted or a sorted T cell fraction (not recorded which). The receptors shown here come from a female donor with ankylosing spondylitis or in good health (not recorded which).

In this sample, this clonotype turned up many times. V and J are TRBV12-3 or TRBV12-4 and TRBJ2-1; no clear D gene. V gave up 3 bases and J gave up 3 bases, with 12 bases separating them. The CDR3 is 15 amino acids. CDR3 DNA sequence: TGTGCCAGCAGTTTGACTCTGACCAACTACAATGAGCAGTTCTTC. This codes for CASSLTLTNYNEQFF.

The CDR3, as DNA: TGTGCCAGCAAGGGCGGGGGGGCAGGTTACAATGAGCAGTTCTTC. The encoded protein is CASKGGGAGYNEQFF. The chain is built from TRBV7-2 and TRBJ2-1, with TRBD2 identical over 9 bases. The trim removed 7 bases at V and 4 bases at J, leaving 8 bases unmatched. The CDR3 length is 15 residues. Germline V gene data show CDR1 as SGHTA and CDR2 as FQGNSA.

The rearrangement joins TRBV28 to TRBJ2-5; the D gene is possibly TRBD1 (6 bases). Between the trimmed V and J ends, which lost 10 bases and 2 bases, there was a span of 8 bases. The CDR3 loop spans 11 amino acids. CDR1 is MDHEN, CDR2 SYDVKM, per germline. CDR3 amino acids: CATGTQETQYF. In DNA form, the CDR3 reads TGTGCCACCGGGACACAAGAGACCCAGTACTTC.

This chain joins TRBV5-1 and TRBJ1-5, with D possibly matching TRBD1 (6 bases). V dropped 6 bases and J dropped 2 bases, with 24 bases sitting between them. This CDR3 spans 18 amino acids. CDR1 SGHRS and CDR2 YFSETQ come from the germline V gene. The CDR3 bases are TGCGCCAGCACAAGTAACAGGGATGGTGATATTGGCAATCAGCCCCAGCATTTT. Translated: CASTSNRDGDIGNQPQHF. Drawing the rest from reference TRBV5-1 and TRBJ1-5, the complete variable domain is KAGVTQTPRYLIKTRGQQVTLSCSPISGHRSVSWYQQTPGQGLQFLFEYFSETQRNKGNFPGRFSGRQFSNSRSEMNVSTLELGDSALYLCASTSNRDGDIGNQPQHFGDGTRLSIL.

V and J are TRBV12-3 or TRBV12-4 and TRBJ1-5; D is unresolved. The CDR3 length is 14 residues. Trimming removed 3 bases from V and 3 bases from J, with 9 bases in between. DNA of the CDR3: TGTGCCAGCAGTTTTGGCAGCTACAATCAGCCCCAGCATTTT. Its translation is CASSFGSYNQPQHF.

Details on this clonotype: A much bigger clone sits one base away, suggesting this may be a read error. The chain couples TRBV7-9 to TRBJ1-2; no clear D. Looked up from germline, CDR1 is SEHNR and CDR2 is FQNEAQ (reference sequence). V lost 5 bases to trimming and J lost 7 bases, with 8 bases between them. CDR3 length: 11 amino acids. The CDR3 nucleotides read TGTGCCAGCAGCCACAGTGGTGGCTACACCTTC. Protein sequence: CASSHSGGYTF.

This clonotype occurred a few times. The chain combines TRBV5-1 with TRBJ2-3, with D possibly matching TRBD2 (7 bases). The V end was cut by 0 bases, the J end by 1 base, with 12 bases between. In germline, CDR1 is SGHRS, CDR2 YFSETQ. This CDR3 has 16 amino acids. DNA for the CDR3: TGCGCCAGCAGCTTGGATGGGGGGGCCGGCACAGATACGCAGTATTTT. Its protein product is CASSLDGGAGTDTQYF.

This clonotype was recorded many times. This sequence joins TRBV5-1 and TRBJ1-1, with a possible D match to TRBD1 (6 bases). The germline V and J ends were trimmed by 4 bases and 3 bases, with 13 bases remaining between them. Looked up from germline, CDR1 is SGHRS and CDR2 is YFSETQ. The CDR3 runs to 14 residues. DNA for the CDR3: TGCGCCAGCAGCGTTGGACAGCTCCACACTGAAGCTTTCTTT. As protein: CASSVGQLHTEAFF.

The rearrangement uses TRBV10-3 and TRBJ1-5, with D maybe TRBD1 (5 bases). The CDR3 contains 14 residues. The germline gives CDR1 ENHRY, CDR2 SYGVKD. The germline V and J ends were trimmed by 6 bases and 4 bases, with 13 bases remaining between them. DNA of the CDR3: TGTGCCATCAGCGGTGGGGGGGAAAATCAGCCCCAGCATTTT. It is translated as CAISGGGENQPQHF.

This chain's CDR3 is CASSIGQGATETQYF. The CDR3 DNA is TGTGCCAGTAGTATAGGACAGGGGGCGACGGAGACCCAGTACTTC. The rearrangement links TRBV19 to TRBJ2-5; TRBD1 matches at 10 bases. The J segment lost 5 bases and the V segment lost 1 base, leaving 4 bases of the junction unmatched. CDR1 is LNHDA and CDR2 is SQIVND in the germline V gene (reference sequence). This CDR3 is built from 15 residues.

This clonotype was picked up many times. The CDR3 nucleotides are TGCGCCAGCAGCCAAGTGGGGGATTCACCCCTCCACTTT. This translates into CASSQVGDSPLHF. J is TRBJ1-6 and V is TRBV4-1; possible D gene TRBD1, 5 bases. Germline V gene lookup returns CDR1 MGHRA and CDR2 YSYEKL. The length of the CDR3 is 13 residues. V was pared by 1 base and J by 8 bases, with 6 bases between.